These 32 T cell receptor beta chains came from one sample sequenced in a study of glioma-infiltrating T cells after dendritic cell vaccination. Profiling relied on immunoSEQ multiplex PCR, and the TCRdb table lists in-frame clones only, not all of them. The sample contains approximately 91,000 clones, 70% to 90% of which appear only once. Time point described: after dendritic cell vaccination, including at tumor progression/relapse. The sample was blood, taken after dendritic cell vaccination. These receptors were collected from a human donor with glioblastoma.

The CDR3 DNA is TGTGCCAGCAGTTACGACAGGGGTGGAAACACCATATATTTT. Its translation is CASSYDRGGNTIYF. The rearrangement joins TRBV6-5 to TRBJ1-3, with 8 positions matching TRBD1. The CDR3 has 14 amino acids. CDR1 and CDR2 from the germline V gene are MNHEY and SVGAGI. The J segment lost 3 bases and the V segment lost 2 bases, leaving 0 bases of the junction unmatched.

The chain employs TRBV28 and TRBJ2-7, with a possible D match to TRBD1 (5 bases). V was shortened by 8 bases and J by 9 bases, with 23 bases between the two germline ends. The CDR3 has 14 amino acids. CDR1 and CDR2 (germline): MDHEN, SYDVKM. As DNA, the CDR3 is TGTGCCAGCCGTCCCGCGGACACCCTCACTGGGCAGTACTTC. It yields the protein CASRPADTLTGQYF.

V and J are TRBV7-3 and TRBJ2-3; 11 bases are shared with TRBD2. Trimming took 6 bases from V and 5 from J; bases not matched to a gene: 4. CDR1 and CDR2 (germline): SGHTA, FQGTGA. CDR3 length: 14 amino acids. The CDR3 sequence: CASRAGTSGDTQYF. CDR3 coding DNA: TGTGCCAGCAGGGCCGGGACTAGCGGAGATACGCAGTATTTT.

The rearrangement links TRBV6-1 to TRBJ1-4, with 9 bases that match TRBD1. Per germline, CDR1 MNHNS and CDR2 SASEGT. The junction had 4 bases not matched to a gene; V was cut back by 8 bases and J by 6 bases. There are 13 residues in the CDR3. CDR3 sequence reads: CASGGQGYEKLFF. In nucleotides, the CDR3 is TGTGCCAGCGGGGGACAGGGTTATGAAAAACTGTTTTTT.

This clone was seen only a few times. As DNA, the CDR3 is TGTGCCAGCAGCTTAGGACAGGGTCTTGGGGACACTGAAGCTTTCTTT. Encoded protein: CASSLGQGLGDTEAFF. The chain employs TRBV7-9 and TRBJ1-1, with 7 positions matching TRBD1. The junction had 8 bases not matched to a gene; V was cut back by 1 base and J by 3 bases. Germline V lookup: CDR1 SEHNR, CDR2 FQNEAQ (reference sequence). The CDR3 runs to 16 residues.

The chain recombines TRBV5-6 with TRBJ1-1; D ambiguous. Germline loops: CDR1 SGHDT, CDR2 YYEEEE. V was cut by 0 bases and J by 2 bases, with 11 bases left in between. The length of the CDR3 is 15 residues. The CDR3 reads CASSLVGRDNTEAFF. Here the CDR3 DNA reads TGTGCCAGCAGCTTGGTGGGCAGAGATAACACTGAAGCTTTCTTT.

The V call is TRBV10-3, the J call TRBJ1-2; D gene uncertain. Looked up from germline, CDR1 is ENHRY and CDR2 is SYGVKD. V gave up 0 bases and J gave up 3 bases, with 5 bases separating them. CDR3 length: 13 amino acids. This CDR3 is CAISESGDYGYTF. Here the CDR3 DNA reads TGTGCCATCAGTGAGTCGGGCGACTATGGCTACACCTTC.

V and J are TRBV7-9 and TRBJ1-4; no firm D call. In germline, CDR1 is SEHNR, CDR2 FQNEAQ (reference sequence). V lost 0 bases and J lost 7, with 9 bases in between. This CDR3 comprises 14 residues. The CDR3 sequence is CASSLAGEIEKLFF. As DNA, the CDR3 is TGTGCCAGCAGCTTAGCGGGAGAGATTGAAAAACTGTTTTTT.

V is TRBV14 and J is TRBJ1-1; D possibly corresponds to TRBD1 (5 bases). CDR1 is SGHDN and CDR2 is FVKESK in the germline V gene. Trimming pared 4 bases from V and 9 bases from J, leaving 12 bases between. This CDR3 is built from 12 residues. In DNA form, the CDR3 reads TGTGCCAGCAGCCCCGGGGGATTGAAAGCTTTCTTT. Translating gives CASSPGGLKAFF.

The V and J genes are TRBV6-8 and TRBJ2-7, with 7 nucleotides matching TRBD1. Germline V gene sequence: CDR1 MNHGY, CDR2 SAAAGT. The CDR3 totals 15 residues. Trimming at V came to 5 bases and at J to 1 base, leaving 8 bases not matched to a gene. The CDR3 loop reads CASSETGDSSYEQYV. The CDR3 coding sequence is TGTGCCAGCAGTGAAACAGGGGATTCTTCCTACGAGCAGTACGTC.

The sample holds one count of this clone. This chain links TRBV15 with TRBJ2-7; D uncertain. CDR1 and CDR2 (germline): LNHNV, YYDKDF (reference sequence). The CDR3 covers 14 residues. The ends were cut back, 0 bases at V and 1 base at J, with 7 bases in the middle. The CDR3 spells CATSRDPGSYEQYV. The DNA of the CDR3 is TGTGCCACCAGCAGAGATCCGGGTTCCTACGAGCAGTACGTC.

This clone was seen only a few times. The genes are TRBV6-5 and TRBJ1-3; D ambiguous. Per germline, CDR1 MNHEY and CDR2 SVGAGI. V dropped 8 bases and J dropped 5 bases, with 16 bases sitting between them. The CDR3 is 14 amino acids. CDR3: CASRSTLVRNTIYF. The CDR3 DNA is TGTGCCAGCCGTAGTACGCTAGTACGAAACACCATATATTTT.

The chain is built from TRBV9 and TRBJ1-5, with D unresolved. Trimming stripped 0 bases from V and 6 bases from J, with 13 bases between. CDR3 length: 15 residues. Germline V gene lookup returns CDR1 SGDLS and CDR2 YYNGEE. The CDR3 is CASSVGMEPPQPQHF. CDR3 sequence (DNA): TGTGCCAGCAGCGTAGGCATGGAGCCCCCTCAGCCCCAGCATTTT.

The chain combines TRBV27 with TRBJ2-2; a weak D match, TRBD2 (6 bases). Germline lookup yields CDR1 MNHEY and CDR2 SMNVEV (reference sequence). The CDR3 consists of 17 residues. The V end lost 4 bases, the J end lost 4 bases, and 19 bases lay between the germline ends. The DNA of the CDR3 is TGTGCCAGCAGTTACGACCTAACTCGGGGGAGCACCGGGGAGCTGTTTTTT. Translated, it gives CASSYDLTRGSTGELFF.

V and J are TRBV15 and TRBJ1-5, with unresolved D. CDR1 LNHNV and CDR2 YYDKDF come from the germline V gene (reference sequence). This CDR3 is 12 amino acids long. Trimming removed 1 base from V and 9 bases from J, with 7 bases in between. The CDR3 reads CATSRGVRPQHF. The CDR3 DNA reads as TGTGCCACCAGCAGAGGAGTTCGGCCCCAGCATTTT.

The chain is built from TRBV28 and TRBJ1-2; TRBD1 might be the D (5 bases). From germline, CDR1 is MDHEN and CDR2 SYDVKM. The CDR3 is 12 residues long. V was trimmed by 5 bases and J by 5 bases, leaving 9 bases between them. The CDR3 region has the DNA TGTGCCAGCAGTCCGAGGACATATGGCTACACCTTC. The encoded protein is CASSPRTYGYTF.

V is TRBV6-9 and J is TRBJ2-7; D is possibly TRBD1 (6 bases). The V end was cut by 0 bases, the J end by 5 bases, with 17 bases between. CDR1 MNHGY and CDR2 SVAAGI come from the germline V gene. CDR3 size: 16 residues. For the CDR3, the DNA is TGTGCCAGCAGTTATTCGGGGGACAAGTTCTTCAACGAGCAGTACTTC. Protein product: CASSYSGDKFFNEQYF.

The CDR3 sequence is CASSPDYNYETQYF. Written as DNA, the CDR3 is TGCGCCAGCAGCCCGGACTATAATTACGAGACCCAGTACTTC. This chain uses TRBV5-1 with TRBJ2-5, with D perhaps matching TRBD2 (6 bases). Germline V lookup: CDR1 SGHRS, CDR2 YFSETQ. The V end lost 4 bases, the J end lost 5 bases, and 15 bases lay between the germline ends. CDR3 length equals 14 residues.

The rearrangement uses TRBV30 and TRBJ2-3, with D maybe TRBD1 (6 bases). The CDR3 covers 16 residues. Trimming removed 0 bases at V and 5 bases at J, with 18 bases between. In germline, CDR1 is GTSNPN, CDR2 SVGIG (reference sequence). This chain's CDR3 is CAWSVQGRTGRDTQYF. The CDR3 nucleotides are TGTGCCTGGAGTGTGCAAGGACGCACAGGGCGAGATACGCAGTATTTT.

This chain links TRBV10-2 with TRBJ2-7; D is uncertain. The germline V gene encodes CDR1 WSHSY and CDR2 SAAADI. Trimming removed 3 bases at V and 4 bases at J, with 13 bases between. This CDR3 is built from 14 residues. The CDR3 region has the DNA TGCGCCAGCAGTGACAACGGCAGGTCGTACGAGCAGTACGTC. Translated: CASSDNGRSYEQYV.

The count of this clone is one. The chain joins TRBV7-6 to TRBJ2-1; D may be TRBD1 (6 bases). Germline assignment: CDR1 SGHVS and CDR2 FNYEAQ. V lost 1 base and J lost 9, with 16 bases in between. The CDR3 runs 15 residues. For the CDR3, the DNA is TGTGCCAGCAGCTTAGGAGCCACCCTAGGGGGTGAGCAGTTCTTC. Its translation: CASSLGATLGGEQFF.

This chain links TRBV30 with TRBJ1-5, with TRBD1 as a possible D gene (5 bases). The CDR3 consists of 19 residues. From germline, CDR1 is GTSNPN and CDR2 SVGIG (reference sequence). V lost 0 bases and J 0 bases, leaving 21 bases between the germline ends. The CDR3 DNA sequence: TGTGCCTGGAGTGTCCCGGGACTCACGCCGGGTTATAGCAATCAGCCCCAGCATTTT. Its translation: CAWSVPGLTPGYSNQPQHF.

This chain uses TRBV7-8 with TRBJ2-1, with 8 bases fitting TRBD2. Germline values: CDR1 SGHVS, CDR2 FQNEAQ. The CDR3 consists of 13 residues. With V trimmed by 5 bases and J by 9 bases, 6 bases remained unmatched. This CDR3 reads CASSPRGGGEQFF. CDR3 DNA sequence: TGTGCCAGCAGCCCCCGGGGGGGAGGTGAGCAGTTCTTC. The entire variable domain, with the rest obtained from reference TRBV7-8 and TRBJ2-1, is as follows: GAGVSQSPRYKVAKRGQDVALRCDPISGHVSLFWYQQALGQGPEFLTYFQNEAQLDKSGLPSDRFFAERPEGSVSTLKIQRTQQEDSAVYLCASSPRGGGEQFFGPGTRLTVL.

The chain uses TRBV14 and TRBJ1-6, with D tentatively TRBD1 (6 bases). Germline CDR1 and CDR2: SGHDN and FVKESK. This CDR3 region has 16 residues. Trimming removed 6 bases from V and 7 bases from J, with 19 bases in between. The CDR3 DNA reads TGTGCCAGCAGTCGCGCCGGGACATCCGTAAATTCACCCCTCCACTTT. Translation gives CASSRAGTSVNSPLHF.

The rearrangement joins TRBV21-1 to TRBJ1-2. TRBV21-1 counts as a pseudogene. This CDR3 region has 14 residues. The DNA for the CDR3 is TGTGCCACCCTATTGGTTCGGGGCGCGGGGGGCTACACCTTC. Protein product: CATLLVRGAGGYTF.

The CDR3 DNA reads as TGCGCCAGCAGCTTGAGTAGCGGGGAACATAATGAGCAGTTCTTC. It is translated as CASSLSSGEHNEQFF. The rearrangement joins TRBV5-1 to TRBJ2-1, with 8 bases lining up with TRBD2. V lost 1 base, J lost 7 bases, and 7 bases stayed unmatched. The CDR3 has 15 residues. Per the germline V gene, CDR1 is SGHRS and CDR2 is YFSETQ.

The chain employs TRBV6-1 and TRBJ2-2; 7 positions match TRBD1. V lost 6 bases and J lost 6; bases outside the gene matches: 4. Germline V gene sequence: CDR1 MNHNS, CDR2 SASEGT. The length of the CDR3 is 13 residues. The CDR3 protein is CASRSQGAGELFF. Here the CDR3 DNA reads TGTGCCAGCAGATCCCAGGGGGCCGGGGAGCTGTTTTTT.

The sample holds one count of this clone. This chain connects TRBV4-1 to TRBJ2-3; 11 bases agree with TRBD2. The CDR3 sequence is 16 residues long. After removal of 2 bases from V and 1 base from J, the junction contained 2 bases not matched to a gene. CDR1 and CDR2 from the germline V gene are MGHRA and YSYEKL. The CDR3 region is CASSQTSGGGTDTQYF. CDR3 in DNA: TGCGCCAGCAGCCAAACTAGCGGGGGTGGCACAGATACGCAGTATTTT.

This clone was observed once. Additional DNA sequences in this sample encode the identical CDR3. The V call is TRBV27, the J call TRBJ1-1, with 8 nucleotides matching TRBD1. Per germline, CDR1 MNHEY and CDR2 SMNVEV (reference sequence). This CDR3 contains 14 residues. V was pared by 4 bases and J by 3 bases, with 4 bases of the junction left unmatched. The CDR3 region has the DNA TGTGCCAGCAGTTCCGCGGACAGGGACACTGAAGCTTTCTTT. Translation: CASSSADRDTEAFF.

This CDR3 is CASSGTGSGYTF. The CDR3 DNA reads as TGTGCCAGCTCTGGCACAGGGAGTGGCTACACCTTC. The chain links TRBV18 to TRBJ1-2; tentatively, D is TRBD1 (6 bases). CDR3 size: 12 residues. Looked up from germline, CDR1 is KGHSH and CDR2 is LQKENI. V gave up 6 bases and J gave up 7 bases, with 12 bases separating them.

V is TRBV6-1 and J is TRBJ2-3, with TRBD1 matching over 9 bases. This CDR3 has 16 residues. Trimming took 3 bases from V and 1 from J; bases not matched to a gene: 5. Germline-derived CDR1 and CDR2 are MNHNS and SASEGT. The DNA of the CDR3 is TGTGCCAGCAGTGAGTGGACAGGGGTGGGCACAGATACGCAGTATTTT. Amino acid sequence: CASSEWTGVGTDTQYF.

The chain links TRBV7-9 to TRBJ2-3, with D tentatively TRBD2 (5 bases). This CDR3 has 12 residues. CDR1 and CDR2 (germline): SEHNR, FQNEAQ (reference sequence). The V end lost 5 bases, the J end lost 8 bases, and 11 bases lay between the germline ends. The CDR3, as DNA: TGTGCCAGCAGCCAGGAGAGCGGTACGCAGTATTTT. Translation: CASSQESGTQYF.